This T cell receptor beta chain appears in the sequencing data of a study of sequential checkpoint blockade in melanoma. As for the study in general: After both sequences, patients received maintenance nivolumab.

Study-wide findings and caveats: Tumor T-cell fraction and clonality correlated with PD-L1 and CD8+ counts.

V gave up 6 bases and J gave up 7 bases; unmatched junction bases: 11. The V gene's germline CDR1 is LNHNV and CDR2 YYDKDF (reference sequence). The CDR3 spans 14 residues. Only in-frame clones appear in the TCRdb table, and some are missing; sequencing was by immunoSEQ multiplex PCR. The data show about 3,900 clones, roughly 23% seen once. Treatment indicated: randomized to nivolumab then ipilimumab (arm A) or the reverse (arm B). Notes on this clone: Its antigen is still unknown.

The chain employs TRBV15 and TRBJ2-5; the match to TRBD2 covers 7 bases. The sample was tumor tissue (inferred from file names), taken from a patient given nivolumab and ipilimumab in sequence. This sequence was found in a human donor with melanoma. This chain's CDR3 is CATSIPGGGGTQYF. CDR3 nucleotides: TGTGCCACCAGTATTCCCGGTGGGGGGGGGACCCAGTACTTC.